Shown below are 23 T cell receptor beta chains from a single sample sequenced in a study of cytomegalovirus exposure and HLA in healthy donors. Use of 60 Vbeta and 13 Jbeta primers characterized the PCR. Only in-frame clones appear in the TCRdb table, and some are missing; sequencing was by immunoSEQ multiplex PCR. Of about 160,000 clones in the sample, more than 70% were seen once. Input material: PBMCs. The receptors originated from a woman aged 45-65 years in good health and CMV-seropositive.

V is TRBV13 and J is TRBJ1-2; D gene uncertain. The V end lost 2 bases, the J end lost 4 bases, and 26 bases lay between the germline ends. This CDR3 has 19 amino acids. The V gene's germline CDR1 is PRHDT and CDR2 FYEKMQ (reference sequence). This chain's CDR3 is CASSLQRWGLGRRRYGYTF. The CDR3 DNA reads as TGTGCCAGCAGCTTACAGCGATGGGGTTTGGGGAGGAGGCGCTATGGCTACACCTTC.

In this sample, this clone turned up once. The V call is TRBV7-2, the J call TRBJ2-7, with D perhaps TRBD1 (6 bases). The CDR3 length is 14 residues. V dropped 1 base and J dropped 4 bases, with 11 bases sitting between them. Germline V gene sequence: CDR1 SGHTA, CDR2 FQGNSA. This chain's CDR3 is CASSLGPTGYEQYF. The CDR3 DNA sequence: TGTGCCAGCAGCTTAGGACCAACAGGGTACGAGCAGTACTTC.

This rearrangement joins TRBV27 to TRBJ1-2; 8 nucleotides align to TRBD1. The CDR3 loop spans 15 amino acids. Germline loops: CDR1 MNHEY, CDR2 SMNVEV (reference sequence). The V gene end was trimmed by 3 bases and the J gene end by 4 bases; junction bases not matched to a gene: 7. CDR3 sequence: CASSFGGTGPYGYTF. CDR3 in DNA: TGTGCCAGCAGTTTCGGAGGGACAGGACCCTATGGCTACACCTTC.

CDR3 amino acids: CASSAGQSYGYTF. DNA for the CDR3: TGTGCCAGTAGTGCTGGACAGTCCTATGGCTACACCTTC. The V and J genes are TRBV19 and TRBJ1-2; D possibly corresponds to TRBD1 (6 bases). This CDR3 is built from 13 residues. CDR1 LNHDA and CDR2 SQIVND come from the germline V gene (reference sequence). V lost 5 bases, J lost 4 bases, and 11 bases lay in between.

In its sample, this clone was seen a few times. The gene calls are TRBV7-2 and TRBJ2-7; D is ambiguous. Trimming removed 5 bases from V and 3 bases from J, with 11 bases in between. The CDR3 contains 13 residues. From germline, CDR1 is SGHTA and CDR2 FQGNSA. The CDR3 spells CASSVPAGYEQYF. In nucleotides, the CDR3 is TGTGCCAGCAGCGTTCCGGCAGGCTACGAGCAGTACTTC.

CDR3 nucleotide sequence: TGTGCCAGCAGCTTAACTAGCGGGAGCATATACGAGCAGTACTTC. Translation: CASSLTSGSIYEQYF. The genes are TRBV7-2 and TRBJ2-7, with 11 bases fitting TRBD2. Looked up from germline, CDR1 is SGHTA and CDR2 is FQGNSA. The CDR3 loop spans 15 amino acids. V lost 2 bases, J lost 4 bases, and 4 bases stayed unmatched.

This sequence joins TRBV6-1 and TRBJ2-1; 11 positions agree with TRBD2. Germline V CDR1 and CDR2: MNHNS, SASEGT. Losses at the gene ends were 4 bases for V and 6 bases for J; bases not matched to a gene: 11. CDR3 size: 17 residues. CDR3 DNA: TGTGCCAGCAGTGGAACCTTAGCGGGGGGGCCCTCCAATGAGCAGTTCTTC. Its protein is CASSGTLAGGPSNEQFF.

The chain combines TRBV6-1 with TRBJ2-3; TRBD2 matches 11 bases. This CDR3 region has 16 residues. V was clipped by 1 base and J by 3 bases; unmatched bases: 3. From germline, CDR1 is MNHNS and CDR2 SASEGT. Here the CDR3 reads CASSEVSGRATDTQYF. CDR3 coding DNA: TGTGCCAGCAGTGAAGTTAGCGGGAGGGCGACAGATACGCAGTATTTT.

The chain links TRBV5-1 to TRBJ2-1, with a weak D call TRBD2 (5 bases). The CDR3 consists of 15 residues. CDR1 SGHRS and CDR2 YFSETQ come from the germline V gene. V was cut by 4 bases and J by 7 bases, with 18 bases left in between. CDR3 bases: TGCGCCAGCAGCCTCTACAGCGGCGTGTCTAATGAGCAGTTCTTC. This sequence encodes CASSLYSGVSNEQFF.

CDR3 sequence (DNA): TGTGCCAGCAGCAACTCTACTAGCGGCAACACCGGGGAGCTGTTTTTT. Residues: CASSNSTSGNTGELFF. This chain joins TRBV21-1 and TRBJ2-2; the D segment call TRBD2 is taken from the table without a DNA check. TRBV21-1 is noted as a pseudogene. The CDR3 has 16 amino acids.

The chain has TRBV7-2 and TRBJ2-3; 12 bases agree with TRBD2. Unmatched junction bases numbered 9, after V lost 5 bases and J lost 6 bases. CDR3 length: 16 residues. Germline V gene data show CDR1 as SGHTA and CDR2 as FQGNSA. CDR3 DNA: TGTGCCAGCAGCGCCCGGACTAGCGGGGCGGGGGATACGCAGTATTTT. Its translation is CASSARTSGAGDTQYF.

The chain joins TRBV4-1 to TRBJ1-5; TRBD1 matches at 10 bases. From germline, CDR1 is MGHRA and CDR2 YSYEKL. The junction had 11 bases not matched to a gene; V was cut back by 8 bases and J by 4 bases. CDR3 size: 16 residues. The CDR3 coding sequence is TGCGCCAGCTTCATGGGGACAGGGGTTCGAAATCAGCCCCAGCATTTT. It is translated as CASFMGTGVRNQPQHF.

V gene TRBV4-2 combines with J gene TRBJ2-5, with TRBD2 identical over 12 bases. The germline gives CDR1 LGHNA, CDR2 YNFKEQ. The CDR3 totals 14 residues. The V and J ends lost 4 bases and 4 bases, in that order; junction bases with no gene match: 1. The CDR3 DNA reads TGTGCCAGCAGCCCGGGACTAGCGGGAGAGACCCAGTACTTC. Translating it yields CASSPGLAGETQYF.

The chain links TRBV7-3 to TRBJ2-1; TRBD2 matches 12 bases. The germline V gene encodes CDR1 SGHTA and CDR2 FQGTGA. V lost 2 bases, J lost 4 bases, and 9 bases stayed unmatched. The CDR3 runs to 18 residues. The CDR3 loop is CASSLGLAGGPLYNEQFF. In DNA form, the CDR3 reads TGTGCCAGCAGCTTAGGGCTAGCGGGGGGGCCGTTATACAATGAGCAGTTCTTC.

The CDR3 nucleotides read TGTGCCAGTAGTATCACTAGCGGGGGCACAGATACGCAGTATTTT. Its protein is CASSITSGGTDTQYF. The chain employs TRBV19 and TRBJ2-3; 10 bases are a match to TRBD2. V was pared by 3 bases and J by 1 base, with 1 base of the junction left unmatched. Germline CDR1 LNHDA, CDR2 SQIVND (reference sequence). The CDR3 has 15 amino acids.

The V gene is TRBV5-1, the J gene TRBJ1-1; D gene unclear. CDR1 SGHRS and CDR2 YFSETQ come from the germline V gene. V dropped 4 bases and J dropped 2 bases, with 9 bases sitting between them. This CDR3 has 13 residues. The CDR3 DNA follows: TGCGCCAGCAGCCATGGGCCTAACACTGAAGCTTTCTTT. As protein: CASSHGPNTEAFF.

J is TRBJ2-4 and V is TRBV6-1; tentatively, D is TRBD1 (7 bases). V lost 1 base to trimming and J lost 6 bases, with 10 bases between them. The CDR3 runs 14 residues. From germline, CDR1 is MNHNS and CDR2 SASEGT. The CDR3 sequence: CASSEDQGGNIQYF. The CDR3, as DNA: TGTGCCAGCAGTGAAGACCAGGGGGGAAACATTCAGTACTTC.

This clone has only one observation. V gene TRBV7-6 combines with J gene TRBJ1-2; D is possibly TRBD1 (5 bases). The CDR3 is made up of 15 amino acids. V lost 1 base, J lost 5 bases, and 14 bases lay in between. Per the germline V gene, CDR1 is SGHVS and CDR2 is FNYEAQ. CDR3 coding DNA: TGTGCCAGCAGCTTAGAAGCGGGGCGAGGGTATGGCTACACCTTC. This sequence encodes CASSLEAGRGYGYTF. Full variable domain (remainder filled in from reference TRBV7-6 and TRBJ1-2): GAGVSQSPRYKVTKRGQDVALRCDPISGHVSLYWYRQALGQGPEFLTYFNYEAQQDKSGLPNDRFSAERPEGSISTLTIQRTEQRDSAMYRCASSLEAGRGYGYTFGSGTRLTVV.

The gene calls are TRBV10-3 and TRBJ2-2, with TRBD1 matching over 7 bases. This CDR3 is built from 14 residues. The J segment lost 6 bases and the V segment lost 6 bases, leaving 7 bases of the junction unmatched. The germline gives CDR1 ENHRY, CDR2 SYGVKD. The CDR3 region is CAIRGDSQAGELFF. The CDR3 coding sequence is TGTGCCATCAGGGGGGACAGTCAAGCCGGGGAGCTGTTTTTT.

The V gene is TRBV7-2, the J gene TRBJ2-3; D unresolved. Trimming stripped 7 bases from V and 2 bases from J, with 16 bases between. Germline loops: CDR1 SGHTA, CDR2 FQGNSA. The CDR3 covers 15 residues. The CDR3 is CASNLVARNTDTQYF. CDR3 coding DNA: TGTGCCAGCAACCTAGTGGCTAGAAACACAGATACGCAGTATTTT.

The chain uses TRBV4-2 and TRBJ2-3, with 13 positions matching TRBD2. Trimming cost V 5 bases and J 1 base; bases outside gene matches: 9. There are 18 residues in the CDR3. Germline V gene sequence: CDR1 LGHNA, CDR2 YNFKEQ. CDR3 amino acids: CASSSRTSGSIGTDTQYF. The CDR3 nucleotides read TGTGCCAGCAGCTCACGGACTAGCGGGAGCATTGGCACAGATACGCAGTATTTT.

This chain connects TRBV11-1 to TRBJ2-7, with D hard to call. CDR3 length equals 13 residues. V lost 2 bases, J lost 0 bases, and 5 bases lay in between. In germline, CDR1 is SGHAT, CDR2 FQDESV (reference sequence). CDR3 in amino acids: CASSLISSYEQYF. CDR3 nucleotide sequence: TGTGCCAGCAGCTTAATCAGCTCCTACGAGCAGTACTTC.

The chain employs TRBV10-3 and TRBJ1-4; D call uncertain. Germline-derived CDR1 and CDR2 are ENHRY and SYGVKD. The CDR3 sequence is 11 residues long. V gave up 3 bases and J gave up 8 bases, with 4 bases separating them. CDR3 in amino acids: CAISDREKLFF. The CDR3 DNA is TGTGCCATCAGTGATCGGGAAAAACTGTTTTTT.